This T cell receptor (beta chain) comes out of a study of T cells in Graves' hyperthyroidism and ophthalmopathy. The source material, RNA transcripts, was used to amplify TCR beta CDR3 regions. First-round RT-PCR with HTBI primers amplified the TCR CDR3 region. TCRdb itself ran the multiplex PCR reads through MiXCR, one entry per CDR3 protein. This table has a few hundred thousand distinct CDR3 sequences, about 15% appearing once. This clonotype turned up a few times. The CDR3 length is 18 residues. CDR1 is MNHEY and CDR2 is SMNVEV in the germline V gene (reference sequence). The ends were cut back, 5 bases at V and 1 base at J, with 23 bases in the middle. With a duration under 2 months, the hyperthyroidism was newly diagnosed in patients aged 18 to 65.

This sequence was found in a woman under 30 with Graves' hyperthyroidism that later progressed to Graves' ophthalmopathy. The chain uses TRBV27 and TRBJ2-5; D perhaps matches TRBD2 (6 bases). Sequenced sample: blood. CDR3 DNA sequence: TGTGCCAGCAGTCCCTCCCCCCCCGGGAGTAAGGTCCAAGAGACCCAGTACTTC. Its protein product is CASSPSPPGSKVQETQYF.